These 13 T cell receptor beta chains were sequenced from one sample in a study of blood T cell repertoires in COVID-19. This table comes from immunoSEQ multiplex PCR, and its TCRdb copy is limited to in-frame clones, with some not included. This table has approximately 200,000 clones, around 79% appearing once. Material: peripheral blood. Receptor source: a man in his 60s with active or convalescent COVID-19.

This chain links TRBV11-2 with TRBJ2-3, with a tentative D call TRBD2 (5 bases). The V gene lost 4 bases and the J gene lost 9 bases, with 14 bases spanning the gap. Germline CDR1 SGHAT, CDR2 FQNNGV. The CDR3 runs 13 residues. CDR3 in amino acids: CASSSYSRETQYF. The CDR3 nucleotides read TGTGCCAGCAGCTCCTACAGTCGGGAAACGCAGTATTTT.

The V and J genes are TRBV9 and TRBJ1-3; the D is unclear. The CDR3 extends over 15 amino acids. Germline V gene lookup returns CDR1 SGDLS and CDR2 YYNGEE. Trimming removed 4 bases at V and 0 bases at J, with 11 bases between. The CDR3 region has the DNA TGTGCCAGCAGCAAGTCAGGAAGCTCTGGAAACACCATATATTTT. Its translation is CASSKSGSSGNTIYF.

The J gene is TRBJ2-3, the V gene TRBV24-1; D possibly corresponds to TRBD1 (6 bases). This CDR3 contains 16 residues. Germline V gene lookup returns CDR1 KGHDR and CDR2 SFDVKD. Trimming pared 4 bases from V and 1 base from J, leaving 14 bases between. The CDR3: CATSDRQGGGTDTQYF. CDR3 sequence (DNA): TGTGCCACCAGTGACCGTCAAGGGGGAGGCACAGATACGCAGTATTTT.

This clone showed up just once. This chain uses TRBV2 with TRBJ2-5, with D uncertain. Germline V gene lookup returns CDR1 SNHLY and CDR2 FYNNEI. V was shortened by 4 bases and J by 0 bases, with 9 bases between the two germline ends. The CDR3 spans 14 residues. The CDR3 region is CASSGSTYQETQYF. The CDR3, as DNA: TGTGCCAGCAGTGGAAGCACGTACCAAGAGACCCAGTACTTC. The full variable domain, its missing parts supplied by reference TRBV2 and TRBJ2-5, is EPEVTQTPSHQVTQMGQEVILRCVPISNHLYFYWYRQILGQKVEFLVSFYNNEISEKSEIFDDQFSVERPDGSNFTLKIRSTKLEDSAMYFCASSGSTYQETQYFGPGTRLLVL.

Points on this clone: The identical CDR3 is also encoded by other nucleotide sequences in the sample. The chain joins TRBV6-5 to TRBJ1-6, with 8 bases that match TRBD1. This CDR3 spans 14 amino acids. Germline CDR1 is MNHEY and CDR2 is SVGAGI. The J segment lost 7 bases and the V segment lost 3 bases, leaving 2 bases of the junction unmatched. The CDR3 region is CASSYRQGNSPLHF. The CDR3 DNA reads as TGTGCCAGCAGTTATCGACAGGGGAATTCACCCCTCCACTTT.

This clone was detected a few times. J is TRBJ2-3 and V is TRBV15; tentative D call: TRBD2 (5 bases). The ends were cut back, 0 bases at V and 6 bases at J, with 10 bases in the middle. The length of the CDR3 is 14 residues. The germline V gene has CDR1 LNHNV and CDR2 YYDKDF (reference sequence). The CDR3 nucleotides are TGTGCCACCAGCAGAGATAGAGGGTTGGATACGCAGTATTTT. Protein sequence: CATSRDRGLDTQYF.

The chain recombines TRBV28 with TRBJ2-3, with TRBD2 matching over 7 bases. This CDR3 has 15 residues. In germline, CDR1 is MDHEN, CDR2 SYDVKM. The trim removed 7 bases at V and 1 base at J, leaving 8 bases unmatched. The CDR3 region has the DNA TGTGCCAGCATCCACGGTCTAGCGGGCACAGATACGCAGTATTTT. It codes for CASIHGLAGTDTQYF.

In this sample, this clone turned up once. The chain uses TRBV6-2 or TRBV6-3 and TRBJ2-1, with a weak D call TRBD2 (5 bases). The V gene lost 2 bases and the J gene lost 7 bases, with 9 bases spanning the gap. CDR1 and CDR2 (germline): MNHEY, SVGEGT. The CDR3 loop spans 13 amino acids. The CDR3 DNA reads TGTGCCAGCAGTTACCTAGGGAGAAATGAGCAGTTCTTC. It translates to CASSYLGRNEQFF.

The gene calls are TRBV5-4 and TRBJ1-6; 9 bases fit TRBD1. Germline V gene lookup returns CDR1 SGHNT and CDR2 YYREEE (reference sequence). The CDR3 is made up of 15 amino acids. With 1 base clipped from V and 10 bases from J, the junction kept 6 bases outside the gene matches. The CDR3 here is CASSLWGQGDSPLHF. DNA of the CDR3: TGTGCCAGCAGCTTGTGGGGACAGGGAGACTCACCCCTCCACTTT.

This clone was observed a handful of times. This chain connects TRBV2 to TRBJ2-7; 7 nucleotides line up with TRBD1. This CDR3 contains 12 residues. Germline V lookup: CDR1 SNHLY, CDR2 FYNNEI. V was clipped by 6 bases and J by 5 bases; unmatched bases: 4. CDR3 amino acids: CASRTGNNEQYF. The CDR3 coding sequence is TGTGCCAGCAGGACAGGGAATAACGAGCAGTACTTC.

This clone appeared a few times. The chain carries TRBV29-1 and TRBJ2-2; possibly TRBD2 for D (5 bases). The CDR3 length is 13 residues. Trimming left V 7 bases short and J 6 bases short, with 15 bases between. Germline lookup yields CDR1 SQVTM and CDR2 ANQGSEA. CDR3 in DNA: TGCAGCGCAACTGAGGCCGGGGCCGGGGAGCTGTTTTTT. It specifies CSATEAGAGELFF.

The J gene is TRBJ2-5, the V gene TRBV9; the match to TRBD2 covers 7 bases. V lost 0 bases, J lost 4 bases, and 9 bases stayed unmatched. Germline loops: CDR1 SGDLS, CDR2 YYNGEE. The length of the CDR3 is 16 residues. CDR3 region: CASSVGAGRRTETQYF. CDR3 nucleotides: TGTGCCAGCAGCGTAGGGGCCGGGAGGCGGACAGAGACCCAGTACTTC. The variable domain in full, completed from reference TRBV9 and TRBJ2-5, reads DSGVTQTPKHLITATGQRVTLRCSPRSGDLSVYWYQQSLDQGLQFLIQYYNGEERAKGNILERFSAQQFPDLHSELNLSSLELGDSALYFCASSVGAGRRTETQYFGPGTRLLVL.

The chain employs TRBV5-1 and TRBJ2-2; a weak D match, TRBD1 (5 bases). V gave up 6 bases and J gave up 5 bases, with 14 bases separating them. The CDR3 is made up of 14 amino acids. Germline V CDR1 and CDR2: SGHRS, YFSETQ. Written as DNA, the CDR3 is TGCGCCAGCATTGGTCAGGGTGGAACCGGGGAGCTGTTTTTT. It is translated as CASIGQGGTGELFF.